The 7 T cell receptor beta chains listed next were all sequenced from one sample in a study of T-cell reconstitution after alpha-beta-depleted transplantation in children. Using unique molecular identifiers, the investigators prepared the TCRbeta library. One entry per CDR3 protein results from TCRdb running MiXCR on the PCR reads. The sample holds around 490,000 distinct CDR3 sequences, about 10% seen once. The sample here was PBMCs, mostly from graft donor cells, taken 180 days after TCRalphabeta/CD19-depleted stem cell transplant. The receptors stem from a female patient aged 2-15 years who had a stem cell transplant for aplastic anemia, so the T cells may come from the graft donor.

This clonotype was counted only a few times. V gene TRBV28 combines with J gene TRBJ1-5; unclear D gene. CDR3 size: 12 residues. Germline lookup yields CDR1 MDHEN and CDR2 SYDVKM. Trimming left V 8 bases short and J 7 bases short, with 12 bases between. CDR3 DNA: TGTGCCAGCTGGGGAGAATTCCAGCCCCAGCATTTT. Translated, it gives CASWGEFQPQHF.

The gene calls are TRBV12-3 or TRBV12-4 and TRBJ2-1, with a weak D call TRBD2 (5 bases). Trimming cost V 4 bases and J 0 bases, with 13 bases left between them. This CDR3 region has 16 residues. The chain's CDR3 is CASSCRRRSSYNEQFF. DNA of the CDR3: TGTGCCAGCAGTTGTAGAAGGAGGAGCTCCTACAATGAGCAGTTCTTC.

In its sample, this clonotype was seen a few times. The chain combines TRBV12-3 or TRBV12-4 with TRBJ1-2; possible D gene TRBD1, 6 bases. This CDR3 region has 12 residues. The ends were cut back, 3 bases at V and 8 bases at J, with 10 bases in the middle. The CDR3 coding sequence is TGTGCCAGCAGTTTGGGCAGGGGCGGCTACACCTTC. Translation gives CASSLGRGGYTF.

This clonotype was detected many times. V and J are TRBV3-1 and TRBJ1-3; D unresolved. V was cut by 4 bases and J by 0 bases, with 10 bases left in between. From germline, CDR1 is LGHDT and CDR2 YNNKEL (reference sequence). CDR3 size: 15 residues. The CDR3 coding sequence is TGTGCCAGCAGCCTCGGACCGCTCTCTGGAAACACCATATATTTT. Translation gives CASSLGPLSGNTIYF.

The chain links TRBV29-1 to TRBJ2-1; 11 bases agree with TRBD2. Unmatched junction bases numbered 18, after V lost 3 bases and J lost 14 bases. Germline-derived CDR1 and CDR2 are SQVTM and ANQGSEA. The CDR3 is 16 residues long. CDR3 protein: CSVEFRRMIAGGFEFF. In nucleotides, the CDR3 is TGCAGCGTTGAGTTTCGGCGGATGATAGCGGGAGGGTTCGAGTTCTTC.

This chain uses TRBV6-5 with TRBJ2-7; TRBD2 matches 13 bases. Germline CDR1 MNHEY, CDR2 SVGAGI. After removal of 2 bases from V and 7 bases from J, the junction contained 5 bases not matched to a gene. The CDR3 covers 15 residues. The CDR3 DNA follows: TGTGCCAGCAGTTACGGACTAGCGGGAGTGGGGGAGCAGTACTTC. The encoded protein is CASSYGLAGVGEQYF.

This clonotype was detected only a few times. The chain joins TRBV12-3 or TRBV12-4 to TRBJ2-7, with 9 bases matching TRBD2. The CDR3 has 16 amino acids. J gave up 4 bases and V 3 bases, and 10 bases lay outside the gene matches. The CDR3 here is CASSFSLSGSQYEQYF. The DNA for the CDR3 is TGTGCCAGCAGTTTCTCCCTTAGCGGGAGTCAGTACGAGCAGTACTTC.